Included here is one T cell receptor beta chain sequence, with context. The source of the sample is a study of blood T cell repertoires in COVID-19. Turning to the study itself: In each case, the material was cDNA or gDNA derived from T cells, B-cell-depleted T cells, or PBMCs.

Assay: immunoSEQ multiplex PCR; the TCRdb copy retains only in-frame clones and omits some. The profile shows approximately 250,000 clones, around 81% of them singletons. The germline V and J ends were trimmed by 0 bases and 2 bases, with 13 bases remaining between them. This CDR3 has 16 residues. Germline V CDR1 and CDR2: SGHRS, YFSETQ. The specimen sequenced was peripheral blood. The chain has TRBV5-1 and TRBJ2-3; possibly TRBD2 for D (6 bases). This clonotype was sampled from a woman in her fifties or sixties with active or convalescent COVID-19. CDR3 nucleotides: TGCGCCAGCAGCTTGGATGGGACTGGGGACACAGATACGCAGTATTTT. Translation gives CASSLDGTGDTDTQYF. Based on the CDR3 plus reference TRBV5-1 and TRBJ2-3, the full variable domain is KAGVTQTPRYLIKTRGQQVTLSCSPISGHRSVSWYQQTPGQGLQFLFEYFSETQRNKGNFPGRFSGRQFSNSRSEMNVSTLELGDSALYLCASSLDGTGDTDTQYFGPGTRLTVL.